Sequencing of this T cell receptor beta chain was carried out in a study of blood T cell repertoires in COVID-19. Note on this clone: The same CDR3 also results from other DNA sequences found in this sample.

In germline, CDR1 is LNHDA, CDR2 SQIVND (reference sequence). The CDR3 covers 14 residues. J gave up 2 bases and V 5 bases, and 3 bases lay outside the gene matches. Only in-frame clones appear in the TCRdb table, and some are missing; sequencing was by immunoSEQ multiplex PCR. This table has approximately 130,000 clones, around 83% appearing once. Symptom resolution, clearance, or two negative PCRs marked donors in Cohort 3 as recovered. The TCR was taken from a man aged 25 to 40 who had recovered from COVID-19. The sample comprised PBMCs or T cells enriched from blood (not recorded which). The V call is TRBV19, the J call TRBJ1-5, with 7 nucleotides matching TRBD1. The CDR3, as DNA: TGTGCCAGTAGTGGTACAGGGGGCAATCAGCCCCAGCATTTT. This codes for CASSGTGGNQPQHF.